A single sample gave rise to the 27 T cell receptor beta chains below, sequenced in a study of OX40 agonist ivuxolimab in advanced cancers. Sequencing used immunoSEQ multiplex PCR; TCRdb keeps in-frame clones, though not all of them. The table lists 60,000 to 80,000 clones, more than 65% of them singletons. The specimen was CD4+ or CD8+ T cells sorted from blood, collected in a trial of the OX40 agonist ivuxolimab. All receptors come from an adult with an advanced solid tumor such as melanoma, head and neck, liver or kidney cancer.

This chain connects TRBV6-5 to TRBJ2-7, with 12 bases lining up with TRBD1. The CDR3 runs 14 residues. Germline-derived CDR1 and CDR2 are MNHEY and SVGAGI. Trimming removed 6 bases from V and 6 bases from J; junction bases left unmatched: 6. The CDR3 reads CASRKGTGGFEQYF. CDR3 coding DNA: TGTGCCAGCAGAAAAGGGACAGGGGGCTTCGAGCAGTACTTC.

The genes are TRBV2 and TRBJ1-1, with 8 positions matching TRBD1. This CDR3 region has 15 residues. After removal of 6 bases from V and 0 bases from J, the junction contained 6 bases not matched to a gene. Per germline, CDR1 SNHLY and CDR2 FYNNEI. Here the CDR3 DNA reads TGTGCCAGCAGACCACAGGGGGTAATGAACACTGAAGCTTTCTTT. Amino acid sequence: CASRPQGVMNTEAFF.

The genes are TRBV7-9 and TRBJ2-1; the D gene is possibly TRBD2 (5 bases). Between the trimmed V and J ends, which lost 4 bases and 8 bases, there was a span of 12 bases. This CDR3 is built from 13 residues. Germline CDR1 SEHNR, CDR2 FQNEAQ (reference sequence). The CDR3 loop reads CASSSTGYDEQFF. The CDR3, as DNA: TGTGCCAGCAGCTCGACGGGATACGATGAGCAGTTCTTC.

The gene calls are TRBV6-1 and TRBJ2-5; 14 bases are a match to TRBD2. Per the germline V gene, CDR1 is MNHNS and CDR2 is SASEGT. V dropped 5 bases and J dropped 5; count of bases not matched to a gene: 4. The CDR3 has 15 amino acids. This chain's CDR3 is CASSSGLAGVETQYF. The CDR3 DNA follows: TGTGCCAGCAGTTCGGGACTAGCGGGAGTCGAGACCCAGTACTTC.

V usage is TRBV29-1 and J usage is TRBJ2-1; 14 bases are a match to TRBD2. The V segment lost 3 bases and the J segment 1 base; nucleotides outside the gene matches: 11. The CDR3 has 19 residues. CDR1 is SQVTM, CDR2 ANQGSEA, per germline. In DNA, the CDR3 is TGCAGCGTTGAGGCCACCGGGACTAGCGGGAGAAGTTCCTACAATGAGCAGTTCTTC. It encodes CSVEATGTSGRSSYNEQFF.

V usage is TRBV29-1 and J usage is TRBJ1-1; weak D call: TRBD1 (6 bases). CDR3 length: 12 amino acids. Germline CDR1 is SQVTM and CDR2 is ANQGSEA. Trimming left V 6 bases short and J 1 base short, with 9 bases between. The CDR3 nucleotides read TGCAGCGTGGGGGGACAGAACACTGAAGCTTTCTTT. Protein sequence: CSVGGQNTEAFF.

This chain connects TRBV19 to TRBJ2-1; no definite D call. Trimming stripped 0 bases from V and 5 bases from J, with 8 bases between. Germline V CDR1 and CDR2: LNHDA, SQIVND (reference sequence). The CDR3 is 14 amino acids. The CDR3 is CASSIDRQNNEQFF. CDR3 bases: TGTGCCAGTAGTATAGACCGACAAAACAATGAGCAGTTCTTC.

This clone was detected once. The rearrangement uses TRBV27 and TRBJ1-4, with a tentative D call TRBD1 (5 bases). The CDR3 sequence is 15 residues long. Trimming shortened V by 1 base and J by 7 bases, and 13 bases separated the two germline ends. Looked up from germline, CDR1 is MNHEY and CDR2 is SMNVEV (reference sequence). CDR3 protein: CASSLWGGAREKLFF. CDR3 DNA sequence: TGTGCCAGCAGTTTATGGGGTGGGGCGCGTGAAAAACTGTTTTTT.

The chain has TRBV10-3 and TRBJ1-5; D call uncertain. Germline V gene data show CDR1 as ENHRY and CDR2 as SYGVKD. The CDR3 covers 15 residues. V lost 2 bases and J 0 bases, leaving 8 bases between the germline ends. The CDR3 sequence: CAISEGKGSNQPQHF. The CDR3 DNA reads TGTGCCATCAGTGAGGGGAAGGGTAGCAATCAGCCCCAGCATTTT.

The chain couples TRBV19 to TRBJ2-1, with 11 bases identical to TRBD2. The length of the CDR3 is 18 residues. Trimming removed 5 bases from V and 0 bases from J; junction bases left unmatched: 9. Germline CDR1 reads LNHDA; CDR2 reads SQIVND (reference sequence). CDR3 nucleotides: TGTGCCAGTAGTCTTCTAGCGGGAGGTCGGAGCTCCTACAATGAGCAGTTCTTC. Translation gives CASSLLAGGRSSYNEQFF.

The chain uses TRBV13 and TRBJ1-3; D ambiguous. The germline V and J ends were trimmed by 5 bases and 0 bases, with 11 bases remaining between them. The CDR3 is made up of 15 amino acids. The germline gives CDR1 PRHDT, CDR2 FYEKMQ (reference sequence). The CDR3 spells CASSVKLNSGNTIYF. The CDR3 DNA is TGTGCCAGCAGCGTCAAATTGAACTCTGGAAACACCATATATTTT.

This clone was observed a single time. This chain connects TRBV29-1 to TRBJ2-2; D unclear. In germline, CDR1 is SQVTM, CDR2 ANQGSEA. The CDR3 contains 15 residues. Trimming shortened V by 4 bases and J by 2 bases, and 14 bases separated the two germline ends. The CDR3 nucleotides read TGCAGCGTTGCCAACTACCCATTCAACACCGGGGAGCTGTTTTTT. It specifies CSVANYPFNTGELFF.

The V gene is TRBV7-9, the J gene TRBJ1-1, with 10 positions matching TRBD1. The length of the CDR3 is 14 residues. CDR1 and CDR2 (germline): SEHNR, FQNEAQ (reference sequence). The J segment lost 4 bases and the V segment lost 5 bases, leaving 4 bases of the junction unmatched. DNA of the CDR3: TGTGCCAGCAGCCCGGGACAGGGGTTCACTGAAGCTTTCTTT. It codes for CASSPGQGFTEAFF.

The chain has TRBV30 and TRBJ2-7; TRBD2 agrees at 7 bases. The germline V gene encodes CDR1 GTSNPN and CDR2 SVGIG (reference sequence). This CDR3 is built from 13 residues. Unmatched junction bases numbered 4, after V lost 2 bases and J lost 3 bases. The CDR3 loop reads CAWSRGRDYEQYF. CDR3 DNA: TGTGCCTGGAGTCGGGGGAGGGACTACGAGCAGTACTTC.

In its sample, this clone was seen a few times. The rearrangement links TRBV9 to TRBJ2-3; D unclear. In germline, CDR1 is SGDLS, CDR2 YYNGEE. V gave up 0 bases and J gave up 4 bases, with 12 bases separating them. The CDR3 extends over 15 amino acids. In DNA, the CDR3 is TGTGCCAGCAGCGTAGACCCTTCGCAGGCAGATACGCAGTATTTT. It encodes CASSVDPSQADTQYF.

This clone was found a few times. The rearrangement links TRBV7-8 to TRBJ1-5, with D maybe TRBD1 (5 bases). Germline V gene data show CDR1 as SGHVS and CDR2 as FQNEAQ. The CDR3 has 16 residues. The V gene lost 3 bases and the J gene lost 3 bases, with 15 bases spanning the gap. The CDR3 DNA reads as TGTGCCAGCAGCTTCGAATACGGGGCCATCAATCAGCCCCAGCATTTT. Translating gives CASSFEYGAINQPQHF.

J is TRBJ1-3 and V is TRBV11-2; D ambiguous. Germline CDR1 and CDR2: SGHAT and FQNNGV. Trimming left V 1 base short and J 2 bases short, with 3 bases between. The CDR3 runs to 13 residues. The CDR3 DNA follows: TGTGCCAGCAGCTTAGGACCTGGAAACACCATATATTTT. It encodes CASSLGPGNTIYF. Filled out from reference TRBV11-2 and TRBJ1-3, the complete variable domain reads EAGVAQSPRYKIIEKRQSVAFWCNPISGHATLYWYQQILGQGPKLLIQFQNNGVVDDSQLPKDRFSAERLKGVDSTLKIQPAKLEDSAVYLCASSLGPGNTIYFGEGSWLTVV.

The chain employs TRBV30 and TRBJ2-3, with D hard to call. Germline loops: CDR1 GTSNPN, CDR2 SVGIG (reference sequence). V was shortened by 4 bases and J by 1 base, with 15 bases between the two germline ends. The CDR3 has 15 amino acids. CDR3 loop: CAWTKTGYGTDTQYF. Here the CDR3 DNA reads TGTGCCTGGACCAAAACCGGGTATGGCACAGATACGCAGTATTTT.

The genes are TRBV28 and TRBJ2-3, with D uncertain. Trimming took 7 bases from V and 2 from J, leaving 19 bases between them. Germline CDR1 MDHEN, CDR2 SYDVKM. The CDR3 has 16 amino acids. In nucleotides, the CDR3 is TGTGCCAGCACGACCGATGAGACTGCGTTCACAGATACGCAGTATTTT. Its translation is CASTTDETAFTDTQYF.

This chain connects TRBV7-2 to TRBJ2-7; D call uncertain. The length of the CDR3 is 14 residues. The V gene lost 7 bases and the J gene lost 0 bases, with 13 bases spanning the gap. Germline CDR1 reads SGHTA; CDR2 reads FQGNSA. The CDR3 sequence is CASKTQAASYEQYF. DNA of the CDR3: TGTGCCAGCAAAACCCAGGCGGCCTCCTACGAGCAGTACTTC.

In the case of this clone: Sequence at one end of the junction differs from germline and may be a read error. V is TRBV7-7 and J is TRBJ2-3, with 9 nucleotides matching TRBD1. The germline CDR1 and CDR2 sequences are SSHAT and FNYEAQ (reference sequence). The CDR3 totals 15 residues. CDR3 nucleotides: TGTGCTAGCAGCCCCGGGACAGGGAACACAGATACGCAGTATTTT. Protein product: CASSPGTGNTDTQYF.

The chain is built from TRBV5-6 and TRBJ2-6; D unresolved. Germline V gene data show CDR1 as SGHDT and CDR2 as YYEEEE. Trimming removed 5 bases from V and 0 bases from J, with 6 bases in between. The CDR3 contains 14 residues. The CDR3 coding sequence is TGTGCCAGCAGACCGATCTCTGGGGCCAACGTCCTGACTTTC. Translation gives CASRPISGANVLTF.

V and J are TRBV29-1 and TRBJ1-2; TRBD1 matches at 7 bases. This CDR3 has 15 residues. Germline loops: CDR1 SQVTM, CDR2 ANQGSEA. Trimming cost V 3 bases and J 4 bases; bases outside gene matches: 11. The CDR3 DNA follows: TGCAGCGTTGATGGCCAGGGGGAATACCTCTATGGCTACACCTTC. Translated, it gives CSVDGQGEYLYGYTF.

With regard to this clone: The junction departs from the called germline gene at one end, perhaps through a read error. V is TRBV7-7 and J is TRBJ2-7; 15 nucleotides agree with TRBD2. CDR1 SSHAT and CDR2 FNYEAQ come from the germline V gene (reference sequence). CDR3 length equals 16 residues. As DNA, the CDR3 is TGTGCTAGCAGCTTAAGGACTAGCGGGAGGGCCCCGGAGCAGTACTTC. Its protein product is CASSLRTSGRAPEQYF.

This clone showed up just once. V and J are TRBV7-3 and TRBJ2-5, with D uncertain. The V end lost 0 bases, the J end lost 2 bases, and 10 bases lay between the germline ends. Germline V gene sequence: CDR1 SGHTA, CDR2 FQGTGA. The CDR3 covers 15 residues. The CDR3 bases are TGTGCCAGCAGCTTAACGGGGTCAGGTCAAGAGACCCAGTACTTC. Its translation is CASSLTGSGQETQYF.

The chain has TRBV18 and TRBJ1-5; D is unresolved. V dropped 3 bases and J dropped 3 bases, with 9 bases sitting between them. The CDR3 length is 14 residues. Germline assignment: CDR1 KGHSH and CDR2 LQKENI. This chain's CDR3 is CASSPVSLNQPQHF. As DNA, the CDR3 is TGTGCCAGCTCACCGGTGTCTCTCAATCAGCCCCAGCATTTT.

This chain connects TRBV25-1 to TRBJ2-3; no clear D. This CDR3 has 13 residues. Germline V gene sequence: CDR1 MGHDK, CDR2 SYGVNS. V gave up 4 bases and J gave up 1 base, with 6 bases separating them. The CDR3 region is CASSGPGTDTQYF. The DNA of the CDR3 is TGTGCCAGCAGTGGTCCCGGCACAGATACGCAGTATTTT. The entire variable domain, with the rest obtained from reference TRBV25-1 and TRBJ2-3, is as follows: EADIYQTPRYLVIGTGKKITLECSQTMGHDKMYWYQQDPGMELHLIHYSYGVNSTEKGDLSSESTVSRIRTEHFPLTLESARPSHTSQYLCASSGPGTDTQYFGPGTRLTVL.